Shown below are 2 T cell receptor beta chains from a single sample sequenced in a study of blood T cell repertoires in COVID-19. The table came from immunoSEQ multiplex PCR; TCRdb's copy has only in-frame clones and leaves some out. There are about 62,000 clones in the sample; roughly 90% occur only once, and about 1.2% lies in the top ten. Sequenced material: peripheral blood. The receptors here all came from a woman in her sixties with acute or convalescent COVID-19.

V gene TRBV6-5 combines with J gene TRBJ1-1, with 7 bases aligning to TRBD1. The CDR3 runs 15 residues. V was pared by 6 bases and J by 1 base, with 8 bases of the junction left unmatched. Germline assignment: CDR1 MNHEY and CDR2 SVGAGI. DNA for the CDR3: TGTGCCAGCAGGATAGAGGGGGCTCCGAACACTGAAGCTTTCTTT. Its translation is CASRIEGAPNTEAFF.

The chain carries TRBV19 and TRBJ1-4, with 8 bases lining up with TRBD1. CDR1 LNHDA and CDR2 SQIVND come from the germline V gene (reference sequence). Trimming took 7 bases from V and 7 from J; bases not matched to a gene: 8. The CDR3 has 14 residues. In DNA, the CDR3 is TGTGCCAGTACCCTGGACAGGGTTGGTGAAAAACTGTTTTTT. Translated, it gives CASTLDRVGEKLFF.